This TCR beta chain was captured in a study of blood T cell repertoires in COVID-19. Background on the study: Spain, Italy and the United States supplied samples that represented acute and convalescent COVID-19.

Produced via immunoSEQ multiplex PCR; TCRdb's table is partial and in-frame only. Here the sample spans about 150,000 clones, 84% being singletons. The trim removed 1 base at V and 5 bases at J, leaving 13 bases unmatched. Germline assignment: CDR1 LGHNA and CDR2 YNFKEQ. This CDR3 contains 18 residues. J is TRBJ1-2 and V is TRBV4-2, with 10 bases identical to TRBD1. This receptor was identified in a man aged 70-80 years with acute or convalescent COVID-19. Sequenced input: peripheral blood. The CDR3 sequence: CASSQGIESRDRGYGYTF. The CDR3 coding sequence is TGTGCCAGCAGCCAAGGGATAGAATCCCGGGACAGGGGTTATGGCTACACCTTC.